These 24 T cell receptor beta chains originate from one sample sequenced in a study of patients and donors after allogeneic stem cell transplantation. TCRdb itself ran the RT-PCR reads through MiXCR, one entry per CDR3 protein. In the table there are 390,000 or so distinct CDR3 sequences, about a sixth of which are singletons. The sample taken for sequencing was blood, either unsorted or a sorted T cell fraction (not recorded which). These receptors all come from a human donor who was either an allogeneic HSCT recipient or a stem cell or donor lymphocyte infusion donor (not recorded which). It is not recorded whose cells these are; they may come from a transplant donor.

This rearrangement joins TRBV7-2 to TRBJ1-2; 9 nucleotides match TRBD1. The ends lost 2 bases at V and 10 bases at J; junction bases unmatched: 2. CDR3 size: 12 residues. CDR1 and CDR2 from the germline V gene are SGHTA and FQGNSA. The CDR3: CASSLWDRVYTF. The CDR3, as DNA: TGTGCCAGCAGCTTATGGGACAGGGTCTACACCTTC.

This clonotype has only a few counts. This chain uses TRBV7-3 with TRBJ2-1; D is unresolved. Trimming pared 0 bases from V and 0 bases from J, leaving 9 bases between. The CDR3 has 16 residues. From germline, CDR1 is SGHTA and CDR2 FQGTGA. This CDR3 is CASSLTAESSYNEQFF. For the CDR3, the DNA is TGTGCCAGCAGCTTAACGGCCGAGAGCTCCTACAATGAGCAGTTCTTC.

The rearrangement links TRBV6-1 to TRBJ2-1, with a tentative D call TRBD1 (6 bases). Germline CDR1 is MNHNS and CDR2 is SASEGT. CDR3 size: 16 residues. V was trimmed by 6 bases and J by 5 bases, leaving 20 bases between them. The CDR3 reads CASRGTHGQFHNEQFF. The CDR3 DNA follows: TGTGCCAGCAGGGGTACTCACGGACAGTTTCACAATGAGCAGTTCTTC.

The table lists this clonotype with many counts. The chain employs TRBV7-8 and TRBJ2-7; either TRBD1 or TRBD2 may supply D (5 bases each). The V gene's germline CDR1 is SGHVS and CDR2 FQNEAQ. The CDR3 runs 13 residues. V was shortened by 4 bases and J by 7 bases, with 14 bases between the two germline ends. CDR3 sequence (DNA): TGTGCCAGCAGCTCAAACCGGGACCGGGAGCAGTACTTC. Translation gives CASSSNRDREQYF.

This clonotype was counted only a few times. The DNA for the CDR3 is TGTGCCAGCAGACAGGACGGAAACTACGAGCAGTACTTC. This translates into CASRQDGNYEQYF. The chain uses TRBV6-1 and TRBJ2-7, with a weak D call TRBD1 (5 bases). V gave up 6 bases and J gave up 3 bases, with 12 bases separating them. The germline V gene encodes CDR1 MNHNS and CDR2 SASEGT. This CDR3 region has 13 residues.

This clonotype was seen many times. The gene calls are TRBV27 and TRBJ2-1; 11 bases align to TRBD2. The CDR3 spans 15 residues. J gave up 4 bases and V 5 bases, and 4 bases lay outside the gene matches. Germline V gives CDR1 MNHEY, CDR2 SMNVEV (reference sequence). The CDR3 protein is CASSLTSGGYNEQFF. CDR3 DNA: TGTGCCAGCAGTCTCACTAGCGGGGGATACAATGAGCAGTTCTTC.

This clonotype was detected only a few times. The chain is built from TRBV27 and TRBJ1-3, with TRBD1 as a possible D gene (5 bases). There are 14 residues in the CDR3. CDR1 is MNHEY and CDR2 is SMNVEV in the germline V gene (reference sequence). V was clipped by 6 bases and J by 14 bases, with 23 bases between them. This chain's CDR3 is CASRGTWSSGFLYF. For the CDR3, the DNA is TGTGCCAGCAGGGGGACGTGGAGTTCGGGTTTCCTATATTTT.

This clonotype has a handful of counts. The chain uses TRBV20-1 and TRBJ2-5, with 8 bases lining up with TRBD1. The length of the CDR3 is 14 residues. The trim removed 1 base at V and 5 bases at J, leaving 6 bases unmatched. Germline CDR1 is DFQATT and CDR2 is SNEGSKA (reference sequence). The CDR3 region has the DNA TGCAGTGCTAGAGGTGCAGGGGGCGGTGAGACCCAGTACTTC. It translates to CSARGAGGGETQYF.

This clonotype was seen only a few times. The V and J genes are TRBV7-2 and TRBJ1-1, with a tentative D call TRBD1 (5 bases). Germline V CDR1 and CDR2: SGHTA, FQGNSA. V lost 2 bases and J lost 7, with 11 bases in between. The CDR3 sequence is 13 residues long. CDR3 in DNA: TGTGCCAGCAGCTTATTGGGCGGGGGTGAAGCTTTCTTT. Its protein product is CASSLLGGGEAFF.

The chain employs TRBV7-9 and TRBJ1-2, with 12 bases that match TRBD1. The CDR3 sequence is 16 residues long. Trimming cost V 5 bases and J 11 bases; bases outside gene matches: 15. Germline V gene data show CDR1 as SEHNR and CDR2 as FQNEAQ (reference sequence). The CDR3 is CASSRRVTGTGGRYTF. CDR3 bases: TGTGCCAGCAGCCGACGAGTGACCGGGACAGGGGGCCGGTACACCTTC.

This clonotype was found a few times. CDR3 nucleotide sequence: TGTGCCAGCAGCAAACGGGGGCCCCACTACAATGAGCAGTTCTTC. Translating it yields CASSKRGPHYNEQFF. The rearrangement uses TRBV7-9 and TRBJ2-1; D is possibly TRBD1 or TRBD2 (6 bases each). Germline V gives CDR1 SEHNR, CDR2 FQNEAQ (reference sequence). This CDR3 has 15 amino acids. With 5 bases removed from V and 3 bases from J, the gap between germline ends came to 14 bases.

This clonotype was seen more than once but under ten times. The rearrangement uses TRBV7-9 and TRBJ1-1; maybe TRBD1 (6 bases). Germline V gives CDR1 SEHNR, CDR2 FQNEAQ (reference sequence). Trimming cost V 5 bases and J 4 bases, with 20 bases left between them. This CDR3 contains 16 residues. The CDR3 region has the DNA TGTGCCAGCAGCACAAACAGGGTAATTACGGGCACTGAAGCTTTCTTT. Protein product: CASSTNRVITGTEAFF.

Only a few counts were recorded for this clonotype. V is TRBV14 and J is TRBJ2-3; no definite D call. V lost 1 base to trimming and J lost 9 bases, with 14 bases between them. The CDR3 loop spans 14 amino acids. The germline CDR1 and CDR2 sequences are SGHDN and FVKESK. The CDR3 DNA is TGTGCCAGCAGCCAAGTTAATGAGAGAGGCACGCAGTATTTT. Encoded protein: CASSQVNERGTQYF. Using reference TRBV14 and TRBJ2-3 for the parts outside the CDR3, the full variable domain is EAGVTQFPSHSVIEKGQTVTLRCDPISGHDNLYWYRRVMGKEIKFLLHFVKESKQDESGMPNNRFLAERTGGTYSTLKVQPAELEDSGVYFCASSQVNERGTQYFGPGTRLTVL.

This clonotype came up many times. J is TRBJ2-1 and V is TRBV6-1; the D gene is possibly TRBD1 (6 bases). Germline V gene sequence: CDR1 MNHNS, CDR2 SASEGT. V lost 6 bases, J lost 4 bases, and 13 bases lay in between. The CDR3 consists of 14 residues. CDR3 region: CASSRGQRYNEQFF. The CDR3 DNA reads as TGTGCCAGCAGCCGTGGACAGAGGTACAATGAGCAGTTCTTC.

The DNA of the CDR3 is TGCGCCAGCAGCTCCGGGACAGGGACTAATGAAAAACTGTTTTTT. It codes for CASSSGTGTNEKLFF. This chain uses TRBV5-1 with TRBJ1-4; 9 bases line up with TRBD1. The CDR3 covers 15 residues. The germline V gene encodes CDR1 SGHRS and CDR2 YFSETQ. V was pared by 3 bases and J by 2 bases, with 2 bases of the junction left unmatched.

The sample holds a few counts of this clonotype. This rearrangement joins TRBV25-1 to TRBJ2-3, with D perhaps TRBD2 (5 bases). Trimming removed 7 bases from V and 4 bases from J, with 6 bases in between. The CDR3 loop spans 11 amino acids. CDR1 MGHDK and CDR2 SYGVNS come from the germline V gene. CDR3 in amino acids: CASNGADTQYF. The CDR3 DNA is TGTGCCAGCAACGGGGCAGATACGCAGTATTTT.

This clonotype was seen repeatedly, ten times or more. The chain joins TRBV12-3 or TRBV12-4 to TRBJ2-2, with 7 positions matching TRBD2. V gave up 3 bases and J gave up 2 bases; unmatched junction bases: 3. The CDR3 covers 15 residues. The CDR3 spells CASSFQRGNTGELFF. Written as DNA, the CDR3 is TGTGCCAGCAGTTTCCAGCGGGGAAACACCGGGGAGCTGTTTTTT.

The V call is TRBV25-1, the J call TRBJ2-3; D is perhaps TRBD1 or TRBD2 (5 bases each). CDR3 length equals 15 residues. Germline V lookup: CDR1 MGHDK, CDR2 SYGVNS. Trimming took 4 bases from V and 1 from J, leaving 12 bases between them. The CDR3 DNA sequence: TGTGCCAGCAGTGCCGAGGGACGGCGCACAGATACGCAGTATTTT. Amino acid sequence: CASSAEGRRTDTQYF. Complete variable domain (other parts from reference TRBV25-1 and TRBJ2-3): EADIYQTPRYLVIGTGKKITLECSQTMGHDKMYWYQQDPGMELHLIHYSYGVNSTEKGDLSSESTVSRIRTEHFPLTLESARPSHTSQYLCASSAEGRRTDTQYFGPGTRLTVL.

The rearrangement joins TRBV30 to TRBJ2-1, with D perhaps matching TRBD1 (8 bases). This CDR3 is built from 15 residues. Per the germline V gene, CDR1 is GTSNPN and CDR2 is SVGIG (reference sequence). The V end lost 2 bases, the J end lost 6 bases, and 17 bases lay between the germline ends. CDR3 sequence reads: CAWSLTTGGANEQFF. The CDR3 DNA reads TGTGCCTGGAGTTTAACCACAGGGGGGGCCAATGAGCAGTTCTTC.

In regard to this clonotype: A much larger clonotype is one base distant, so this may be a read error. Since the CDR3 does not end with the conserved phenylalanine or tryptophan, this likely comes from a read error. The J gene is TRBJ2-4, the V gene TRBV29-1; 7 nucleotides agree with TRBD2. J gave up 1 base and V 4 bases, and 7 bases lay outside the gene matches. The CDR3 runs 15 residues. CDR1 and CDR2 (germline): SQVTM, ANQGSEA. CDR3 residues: CSVAEAGAAKNIQYL. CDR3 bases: TGCAGCGTTGCGGAGGCGGGAGCTGCCAAAAACATTCAGTACTTA.

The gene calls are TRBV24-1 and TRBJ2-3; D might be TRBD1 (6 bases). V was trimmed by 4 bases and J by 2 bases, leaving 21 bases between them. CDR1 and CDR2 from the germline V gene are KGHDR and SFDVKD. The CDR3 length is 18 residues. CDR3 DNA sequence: TGTGCCACCAGTGAACCCGACAGGACCCGGATTTCCACAGATACGCAGTATTTT. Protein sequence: CATSEPDRTRISTDTQYF.

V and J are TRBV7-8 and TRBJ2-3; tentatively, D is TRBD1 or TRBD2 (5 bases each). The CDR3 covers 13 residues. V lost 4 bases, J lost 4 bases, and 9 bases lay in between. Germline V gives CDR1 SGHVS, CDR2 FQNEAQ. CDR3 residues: CASSWGSADTQYF. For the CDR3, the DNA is TGTGCCAGCAGCTGGGGGTCGGCAGATACGCAGTATTTT.

The DNA for the CDR3 is TGTGCCAGCAGCCGCCTCCGGGACGGACCTGTTGAAGCTTTCTTT. This translates into CASSRLRDGPVEAFF. The V and J genes are TRBV11-2 and TRBJ1-1, with a tentative D call TRBD1 (5 bases). Between the trimmed V and J ends, which lost 5 bases and 7 bases, there was a span of 20 bases. Germline CDR1 and CDR2: SGHAT and FQNNGV. The CDR3 runs 15 residues.

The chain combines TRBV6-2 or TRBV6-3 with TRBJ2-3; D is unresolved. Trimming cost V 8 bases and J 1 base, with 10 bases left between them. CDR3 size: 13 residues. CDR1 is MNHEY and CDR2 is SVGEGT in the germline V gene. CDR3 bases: TGTGCCAGCCGGGTTCCAGGCACAGATACGCAGTATTTT. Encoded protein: CASRVPGTDTQYF.